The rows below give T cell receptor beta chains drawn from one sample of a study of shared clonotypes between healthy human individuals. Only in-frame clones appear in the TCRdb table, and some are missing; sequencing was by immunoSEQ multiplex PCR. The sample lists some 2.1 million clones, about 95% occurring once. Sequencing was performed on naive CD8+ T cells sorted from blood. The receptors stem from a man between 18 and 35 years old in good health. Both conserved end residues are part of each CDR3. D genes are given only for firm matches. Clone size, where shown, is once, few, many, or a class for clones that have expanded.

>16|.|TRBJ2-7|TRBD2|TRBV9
CASSPGSASGGYEQYF
TGTGCCAGCAGCCCAGGAAGCGCTAGCGGGGGCTACGAGCAGTACTTC
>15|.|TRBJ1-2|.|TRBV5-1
CASGIRPGLDYGYTF
TGCGCCAGCGGTATCCGCCCGGGGCTGGACTATGGCTACACCTTC
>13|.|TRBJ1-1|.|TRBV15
CATGGPWNTEAFF
TGTGCCACCGGCGGACCATGGAACACTGAAGCTTTCTTT
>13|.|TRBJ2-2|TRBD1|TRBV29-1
CSVGDRNTGELFF
TGCAGCGTTGGGGACAGGAACACCGGGGAGCTGTTTTTT
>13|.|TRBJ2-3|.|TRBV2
CASSEARPDTQYF
TGTGCCAGCAGTGAAGCGAGGCCCGATACGCAGTATTTT
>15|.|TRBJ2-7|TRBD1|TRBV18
CASSPGQGSSYEQYF
TGTGCCAGCTCACCGGGACAGGGAAGCTCCTACGAGCAGTACTTC
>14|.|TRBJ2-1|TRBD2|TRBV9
CASSVGEGYNEQFF
TGTGCCAGCAGCGTAGGGGAGGGTTACAATGAGCAGTTCTTC
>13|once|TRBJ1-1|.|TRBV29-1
CSVVPVVSVGAFF
TGCAGCGTTGTGCCGGTCGTCTCAGTCGGAGCTTTCTTT
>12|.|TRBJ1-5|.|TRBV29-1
CSAGEFNQPQHF
TGCAGCGCCGGGGAGTTCAATCAGCCCCAGCATTTT
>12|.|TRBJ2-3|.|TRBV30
CAWSVQKDTQYF
TGTGCCTGGAGTGTGCAGAAGGATACGCAGTATTTT
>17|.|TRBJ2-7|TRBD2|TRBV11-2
CASSSYTSGRSSYEQYF
TGTGCCAGCAGTTCCTATACTAGCGGGAGGAGTTCCTACGAGCAGTACTTC
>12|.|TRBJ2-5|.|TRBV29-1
CSVAGLGETQYF
TGCAGCGTTGCAGGGTTGGGGGAGACCCAGTACTTC
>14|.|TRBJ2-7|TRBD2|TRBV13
CASSPSGVAYEQYF
TGTGCCAGCAGTCCAAGCGGGGTTGCCTACGAGCAGTACTTC
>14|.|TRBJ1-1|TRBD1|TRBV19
CASGDRGENTEAFF
TGTGCCAGTGGGGACAGGGGGGAGAACACTGAAGCTTTCTTT
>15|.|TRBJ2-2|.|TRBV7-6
CASSLGRSDTGELFF
TGTGCCAGCAGCTTAGGTCGGTCAGACACCGGGGAGCTGTTTTTT
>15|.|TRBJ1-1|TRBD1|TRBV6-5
CASSYSTGGGTEAFF
TGTGCCAGCAGTTACTCAACAGGGGGCGGCACTGAAGCTTTCTTT
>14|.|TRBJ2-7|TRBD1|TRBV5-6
CASSFRQGSYEQYF
TGTGCCAGCAGCTTTAGACAGGGTTCCTACGAGCAGTACTTC
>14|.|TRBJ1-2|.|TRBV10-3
CAISESIGNYGYTF
TGTGCCATCAGTGAGTCGATAGGTAACTATGGCTACACCTTC
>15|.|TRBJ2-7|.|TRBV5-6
CASSLRGLSSYEQYF
TGTGCCAGCAGCTTGCGGGGTTTAAGCTCCTACGAGCAGTACTTC
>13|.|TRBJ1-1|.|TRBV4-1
CASSQKPTGEAFF
TGCGCCAGCAGCCAAAAGCCGACGGGTGAAGCTTTCTTT
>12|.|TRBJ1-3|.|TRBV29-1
CSARGSGNTIYF
TGCAGCGCCAGGGGCTCTGGAAACACCATATATTTT
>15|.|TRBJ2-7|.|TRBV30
CAWRTPGTGLYEQYF
TGTGCCTGGAGAACCCCCGGGACCGGACTCTACGAGCAGTACTTC
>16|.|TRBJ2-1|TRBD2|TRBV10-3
CAISDAGGGPYNEQFF
TGTGCCATCAGTGATGCCGGGGGAGGGCCATACAATGAGCAGTTCTTC
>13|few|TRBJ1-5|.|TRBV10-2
CASSEWPEGPQHF
TGCGCCAGCAGTGAGTGGCCCGAGGGGCCCCAGCATTTT
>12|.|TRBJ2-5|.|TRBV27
CASSLMGETQYF
TGTGCCAGCAGTTTAATGGGGGAGACCCAGTACTTC
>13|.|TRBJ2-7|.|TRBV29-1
CSVEGTGTYEQYF
TGCAGCGTTGAAGGTACAGGGACCTACGAGCAGTACTTC
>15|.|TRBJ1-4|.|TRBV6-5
CASSTTGATNEKLFF
TGTGCCAGCAGTACGACAGGTGCAACTAATGAAAAACTGTTTTTT
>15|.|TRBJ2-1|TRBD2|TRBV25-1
CASSDGLAGANEQFF
TGTGCCAGCAGTGACGGACTAGCGGGTGCCAATGAGCAGTTCTTC
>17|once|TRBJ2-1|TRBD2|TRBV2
CASSGGLAYSSYNEQFF
TGTGCCAGCAGTGGAGGACTAGCCTACTCCTCCTACAATGAGCAGTTCTTC
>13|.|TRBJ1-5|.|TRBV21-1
CASSKGGAQPQHF
TGTGCCAGCAGCAAAGGGGGGGCCCAGCCCCAGCATTTT
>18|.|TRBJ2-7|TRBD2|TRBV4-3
CASSQDTSGSGGSYEQYF
TGCGCCAGCAGCCAAGATACTAGCGGGTCGGGGGGATCCTACGAGCAGTACTTC
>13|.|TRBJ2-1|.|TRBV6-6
CASSYMPTSEQFF
TGTGCCAGCAGTTACATGCCGACATCTGAGCAGTTCTTC
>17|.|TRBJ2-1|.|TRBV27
CASSPLFGELSYNEQFF
TGTGCCAGCAGTCCCCTCTTTGGGGAACTCTCCTACAATGAGCAGTTCTTC
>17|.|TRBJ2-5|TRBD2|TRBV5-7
CASSCLVLADIQETQYF
TGTGCCAGCAGCTGTCTCGTACTAGCGGATATTCAAGAGACCCAGTACTTC
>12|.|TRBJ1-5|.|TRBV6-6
CARTGPSQPQHF
TGTGCCAGGACAGGTCCCAGTCAGCCCCAGCATTTT
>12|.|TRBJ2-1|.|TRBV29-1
CSALWGGEEQFF
TGCAGCGCGCTATGGGGGGGCGAGGAGCAGTTCTTC
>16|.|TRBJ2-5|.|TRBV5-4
CASTLFKAAALETQYF
TGTGCCAGCACCCTTTTCAAGGCCGCGGCGCTAGAGACCCAGTACTTC
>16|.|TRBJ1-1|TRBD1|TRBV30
CAWSAGGWGMNTEAFF
TGTGCCTGGAGTGCAGGGGGCTGGGGGATGAACACTGAAGCTTTCTTT
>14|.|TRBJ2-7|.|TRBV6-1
CASTPSGLSYEQYF
TGTGCCAGCACCCCGTCTGGTCTCTCCTACGAGCAGTACTTC
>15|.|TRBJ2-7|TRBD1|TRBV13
CASRQTGDANYEQYF
TGTGCCAGCAGACAAACAGGGGATGCCAACTACGAGCAGTACTTC
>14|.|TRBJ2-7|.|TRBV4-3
CASSQDFLSYEQYF
TGCGCCAGCAGCCAAGACTTCCTCTCCTACGAGCAGTACTTC
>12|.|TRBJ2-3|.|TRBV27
CASSFSADTQYF
TGTGCCAGCAGTTTTTCCGCAGATACGCAGTATTTT
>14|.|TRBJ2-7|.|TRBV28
CASRAPGTTYEQYF
TGTGCCAGCAGAGCCCCCGGGACCACCTACGAGCAGTACTTC
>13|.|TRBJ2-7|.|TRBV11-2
CASSYYGPSVQYF
TGTGCCAGCAGCTATTACGGTCCGTCCGTGCAGTACTTC
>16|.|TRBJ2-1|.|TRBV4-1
CASSPTPGDEGNEQFF
TGCGCCAGCAGTCCAACCCCAGGGGACGAAGGGAATGAGCAGTTCTTC
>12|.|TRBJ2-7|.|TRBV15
CATGSWGYEQYF
TGTGCCACTGGGTCTTGGGGCTACGAGCAGTACTTC
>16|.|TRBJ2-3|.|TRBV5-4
CASSQVLQAQTDTQYF
TGTGCCAGCAGTCAGGTCCTTCAGGCCCAAACAGATACGCAGTATTTT